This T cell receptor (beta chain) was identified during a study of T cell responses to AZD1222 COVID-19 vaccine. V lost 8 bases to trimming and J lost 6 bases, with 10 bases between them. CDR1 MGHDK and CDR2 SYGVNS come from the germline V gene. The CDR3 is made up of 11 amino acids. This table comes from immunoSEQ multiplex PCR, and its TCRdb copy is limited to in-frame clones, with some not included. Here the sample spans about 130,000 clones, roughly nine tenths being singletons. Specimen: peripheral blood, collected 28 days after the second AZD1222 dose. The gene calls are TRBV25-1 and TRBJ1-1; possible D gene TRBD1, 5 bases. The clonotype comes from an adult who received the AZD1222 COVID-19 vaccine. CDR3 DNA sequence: TGTGCCAGCCGCATGGGGGCTGAAGCTTTCTTT. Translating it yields CASRMGAEAFF.